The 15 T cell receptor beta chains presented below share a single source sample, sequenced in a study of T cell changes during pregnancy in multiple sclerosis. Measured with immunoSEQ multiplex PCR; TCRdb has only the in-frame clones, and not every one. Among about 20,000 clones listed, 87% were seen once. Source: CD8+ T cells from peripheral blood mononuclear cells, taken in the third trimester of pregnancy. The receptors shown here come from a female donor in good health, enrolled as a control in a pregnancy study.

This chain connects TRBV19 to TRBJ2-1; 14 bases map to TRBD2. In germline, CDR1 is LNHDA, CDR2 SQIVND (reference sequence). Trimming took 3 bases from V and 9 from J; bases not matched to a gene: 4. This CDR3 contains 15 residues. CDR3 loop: CASSMGLAGDSEQFF. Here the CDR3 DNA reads TGTGCCAGTAGTATGGGACTAGCGGGAGACTCTGAGCAGTTCTTC. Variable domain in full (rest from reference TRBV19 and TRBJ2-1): DGGITQSPKYLFRKEGQNVTLSCEQNLNHDAMYWYRQDPGQGLRLIYYSQIVNDFQKGDIAEGYSVSREKKESFPLTVTSAQKNPTAFYLCASSMGLAGDSEQFFGPGTRLTVL.

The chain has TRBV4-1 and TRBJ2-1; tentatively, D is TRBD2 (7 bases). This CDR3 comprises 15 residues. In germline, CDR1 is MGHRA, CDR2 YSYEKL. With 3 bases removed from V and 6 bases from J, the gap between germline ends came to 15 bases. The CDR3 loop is CASSHDAGGPNEQFF. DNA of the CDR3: TGCGCCAGCAGCCACGACGCCGGGGGGCCCAATGAGCAGTTCTTC.

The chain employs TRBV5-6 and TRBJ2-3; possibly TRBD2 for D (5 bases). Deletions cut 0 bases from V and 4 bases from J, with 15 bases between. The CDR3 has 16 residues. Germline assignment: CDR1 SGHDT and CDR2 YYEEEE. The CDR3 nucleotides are TGTGCCAGCAGCTTGGTTAGGGCCTCCGGGGCAGATACGCAGTATTTT. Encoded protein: CASSLVRASGADTQYF.

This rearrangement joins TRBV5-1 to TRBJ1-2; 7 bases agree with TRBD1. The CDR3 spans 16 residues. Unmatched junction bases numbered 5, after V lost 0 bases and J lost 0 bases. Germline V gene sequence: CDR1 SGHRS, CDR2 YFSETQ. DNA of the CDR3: TGCGCCAGCAGCTTGGACTACGGGACAGCTAACTATGGCTACACCTTC. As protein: CASSLDYGTANYGYTF.

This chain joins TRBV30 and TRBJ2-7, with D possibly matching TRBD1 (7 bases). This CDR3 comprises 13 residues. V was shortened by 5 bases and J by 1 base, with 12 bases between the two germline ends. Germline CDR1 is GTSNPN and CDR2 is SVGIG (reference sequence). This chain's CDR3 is CAWGGGASYEQYF. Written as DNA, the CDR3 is TGTGCCTGGGGAGGGGGCGCTTCCTACGAGCAGTACTTC.

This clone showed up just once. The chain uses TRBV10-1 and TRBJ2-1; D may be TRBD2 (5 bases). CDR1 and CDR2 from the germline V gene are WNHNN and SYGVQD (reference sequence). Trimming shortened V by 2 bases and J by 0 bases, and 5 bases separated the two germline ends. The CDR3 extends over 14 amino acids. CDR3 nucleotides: TGCGCCAGCAGTGAGGGGAGCTCCTACAATGAGCAGTTCTTC. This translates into CASSEGSSYNEQFF.

The CDR3 DNA sequence: TGTGCCAGCAGCCAAGGCGAAGGGGATGGCTACACCTTC. This sequence encodes CASSQGEGDGYTF. This sequence joins TRBV4-2 and TRBJ1-2; maybe TRBD1 (5 bases). Trimming removed 1 base from V and 6 bases from J, with 9 bases in between. CDR3 length: 13 residues. The V gene's germline CDR1 is LGHNA and CDR2 YNFKEQ.

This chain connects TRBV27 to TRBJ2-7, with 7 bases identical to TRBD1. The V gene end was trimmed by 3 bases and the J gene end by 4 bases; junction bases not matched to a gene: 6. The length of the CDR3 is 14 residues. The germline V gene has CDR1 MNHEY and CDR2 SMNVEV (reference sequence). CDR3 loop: CASSFRDRFYEQYF. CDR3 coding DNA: TGTGCCAGCAGTTTCAGGGACAGATTTTACGAGCAGTACTTC.

The CDR3 protein is CATSRIGGLNTEAFF. The CDR3 coding sequence is TGTGCCACCAGCAGGATAGGGGGCTTGAACACTGAAGCTTTCTTT. This chain joins TRBV15 and TRBJ1-1; 7 positions match TRBD1. V shed 3 bases and J 0 bases; nucleotides not matched to a gene: 4. CDR3 length equals 15 residues. Germline V gives CDR1 LNHNV, CDR2 YYDKDF (reference sequence).

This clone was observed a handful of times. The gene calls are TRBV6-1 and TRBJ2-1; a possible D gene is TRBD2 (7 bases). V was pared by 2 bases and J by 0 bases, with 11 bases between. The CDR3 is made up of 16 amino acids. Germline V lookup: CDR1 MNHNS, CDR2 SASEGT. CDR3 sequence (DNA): TGTGCCAGCAGTGAAAAGGGGGGGGGCTCCTACAATGAGCAGTTCTTC. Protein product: CASSEKGGGSYNEQFF.

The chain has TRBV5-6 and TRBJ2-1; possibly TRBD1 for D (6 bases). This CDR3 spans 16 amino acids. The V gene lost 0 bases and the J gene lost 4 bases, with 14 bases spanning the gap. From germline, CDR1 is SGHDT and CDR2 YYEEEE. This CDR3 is CASSLVQGQGYNEQFF. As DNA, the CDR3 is TGTGCCAGCAGCTTGGTTCAGGGGCAGGGTTACAATGAGCAGTTCTTC.

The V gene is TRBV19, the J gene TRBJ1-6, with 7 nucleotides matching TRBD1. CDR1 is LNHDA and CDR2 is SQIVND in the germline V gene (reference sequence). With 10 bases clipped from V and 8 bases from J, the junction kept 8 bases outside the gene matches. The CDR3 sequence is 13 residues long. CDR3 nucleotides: TGTGCCACGGCCGGGACAGCAGATTCACCCCTCCACTTT. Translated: CATAGTADSPLHF.

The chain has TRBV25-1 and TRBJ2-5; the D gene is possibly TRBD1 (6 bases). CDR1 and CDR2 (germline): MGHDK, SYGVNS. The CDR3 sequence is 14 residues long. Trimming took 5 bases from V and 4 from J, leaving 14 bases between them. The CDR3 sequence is CASSTGHDLETQYF. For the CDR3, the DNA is TGTGCCAGCAGTACGGGACACGACTTAGAGACCCAGTACTTC.

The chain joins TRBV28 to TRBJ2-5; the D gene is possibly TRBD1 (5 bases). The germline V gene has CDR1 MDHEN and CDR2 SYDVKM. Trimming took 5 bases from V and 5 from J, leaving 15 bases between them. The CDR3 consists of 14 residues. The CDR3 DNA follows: TGTGCCAGCAGTGCTTTAGGGGTGGAGGAGACCCAGTACTTC. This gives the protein CASSALGVEETQYF. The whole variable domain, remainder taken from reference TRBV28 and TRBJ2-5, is DVKVTQSSRYLVKRTGEKVFLECVQDMDHENMFWYRQDPGLGLRLIYFSYDVKMKEKGDIPEGYSVSREKKERFSLILESASTNQTSMYLCASSALGVEETQYFGPGTRLLVL.

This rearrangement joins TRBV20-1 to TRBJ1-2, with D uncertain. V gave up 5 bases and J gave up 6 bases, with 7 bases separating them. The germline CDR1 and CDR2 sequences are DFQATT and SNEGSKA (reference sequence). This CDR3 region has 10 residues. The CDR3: CSAFSDGYTF. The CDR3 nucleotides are TGCAGTGCTTTTTCGGATGGCTACACCTTC.